The 16 T cell receptor beta chains below were found in one sample sequenced in a study of cytomegalovirus exposure and HLA in healthy donors. The PCR was carried out with 60 Vbeta primers and 13 Jbeta primers. Repertoires were generated with immunoSEQ multiplex PCR, while TCRdb's copy carries only in-frame clones and drops some. The sample lists around 86,000 clones; roughly 8.2% were seen once. The sequenced material came from PBMCs. The receptors stem from a man between 45 and 60 years old in good health and CMV-seronegative.

In its sample, this clone was seen a few times. The chain carries TRBV10-3 and TRBJ2-7, with TRBD2 matching over 9 bases. The germline CDR1 and CDR2 sequences are ENHRY and SYGVKD. CDR3 length equals 14 residues. Trimming removed 8 bases from V and 1 base from J; junction bases left unmatched: 6. The CDR3 region is CAISLAGTSYEQYF. The CDR3 nucleotides are TGTGCCATCTCCCTAGCGGGGACTTCCTACGAGCAGTACTTC.

This clone has a handful of counts. The V call is TRBV5-4, the J call TRBJ2-1, with 12 bases that match TRBD2. The CDR3 loop spans 17 amino acids. J lost 6 bases, V lost 0 bases, and 7 bases had no gene match. Germline lookup yields CDR1 SGHNT and CDR2 YYREEE (reference sequence). The CDR3 DNA reads TGTGCCAGCAGCTTGGGCCTAGCGGGAGGGCGGGGCAATGAGCAGTTCTTC. Encoded protein: CASSLGLAGGRGNEQFF.

This clone appeared a few times. The genes are TRBV15 and TRBJ2-1; 8 bases match TRBD2. J gave up 4 bases and V 4 bases, and 3 bases lay outside the gene matches. This CDR3 has 14 residues. Germline V gene data show CDR1 as LNHNV and CDR2 as YYDKDF (reference sequence). CDR3 nucleotide sequence: TGTGCCACCAGCACCAGCGGGAGATACAATGAGCAGTTCTTC. Residues: CATSTSGRYNEQFF.

This sequence joins TRBV7-6 and TRBJ2-3; the match to TRBD2 covers 7 bases. V dropped 4 bases and J dropped 4; count of bases not matched to a gene: 2. The CDR3 totals 13 residues. Germline V gene data show CDR1 as SGHVS and CDR2 as FNYEAQ. DNA for the CDR3: TGTGCCAGCAGCTGGGACTATGCAGATACGCAGTATTTT. Amino acids: CASSWDYADTQYF.

This clone was found a few times. The chain carries TRBV28 and TRBJ2-4; TRBD2 matches 9 bases. The J segment lost 0 bases and the V segment lost 6 bases, leaving 9 bases of the junction unmatched. Germline CDR1 and CDR2: MDHEN and SYDVKM. This CDR3 has 17 amino acids. The CDR3 coding sequence is TGTGCCAGCAGCGGTAGCGGGAGTGGGCGAGCCAAAAACATTCAGTACTTC. Translated, it gives CASSGSGSGRAKNIQYF.

The rearrangement joins TRBV11-3 to TRBJ2-1; TRBD2 aligns across 9 bases. In germline, CDR1 is SGHNT, CDR2 YENEEA. The junction had 13 bases not matched to a gene; V was cut back by 2 bases and J by 8 bases. CDR3 length equals 17 residues. The CDR3, as DNA: TGTGCCAGCAGCTTATCCCTAGCGGGGTTCAACTCCGATGAGCAGTTCTTC. This codes for CASSLSLAGFNSDEQFF.

The chain links TRBV4-2 to TRBJ2-7; TRBD2 might be the D (6 bases). Germline V gene data show CDR1 as LGHNA and CDR2 as YNFKEQ. The CDR3 loop spans 15 amino acids. The germline V and J ends were trimmed by 3 bases and 2 bases, with 14 bases remaining between them. The CDR3 DNA follows: TGTGCCAGCAGCCAGGGCCCTAGCGAAACCTACGAGCAGTACTTC. Translating gives CASSQGPSETYEQYF.

The rearrangement links TRBV28 to TRBJ1-4; no firm D call. Per germline, CDR1 MDHEN and CDR2 SYDVKM. The CDR3 has 13 amino acids. V shed 5 bases and J shed 7 bases, with 11 bases lying between them. CDR3 region: CASSPGPIEKLFF. The CDR3 coding sequence is TGTGCCAGCAGTCCTGGGCCGATTGAAAAACTGTTTTTT.

This chain joins TRBV10-2 and TRBJ1-5; the D gene is possibly TRBD1 (5 bases). Trimming shortened V by 2 bases and J by 1 base, and 9 bases separated the two germline ends. This CDR3 region has 15 residues. The germline V gene encodes CDR1 WSHSY and CDR2 SAAADI. In DNA, the CDR3 is TGCGCCAGCAGTGAGGGAGGGGACAGCAATCAGCCCCAGCATTTT. This sequence encodes CASSEGGDSNQPQHF.

The table lists this clone with a few counts. This chain uses TRBV9 with TRBJ1-3, with TRBD1 matching 9 bases. Per the germline V gene, CDR1 is SGDLS and CDR2 is YYNGEE. The CDR3 spans 15 residues. V shed 3 bases and J 2 bases; nucleotides not matched to a gene: 3. CDR3 sequence (DNA): TGTGCCAGCAGCGGAGGACAGGGGACTGGAAACACCATATATTTT. Its translation is CASSGGQGTGNTIYF.

This clone has just a few counts. The chain combines TRBV19 with TRBJ1-5; D perhaps matches TRBD1 (6 bases). V was cut by 5 bases and J by 3 bases, with 8 bases left in between. This CDR3 region has 13 residues. Germline V gene data show CDR1 as LNHDA and CDR2 as SQIVND (reference sequence). The CDR3 DNA is TGTGCCAGTAGTTGGGACAACAATCAGCCCCAGCATTTT. Translated: CASSWDNNQPQHF.

In its sample, this clone was seen a few times. The chain recombines TRBV29-1 with TRBJ2-7; D gene ambiguous. V was pared by 2 bases and J by 4 bases, with 6 bases between. The CDR3 sequence is 11 residues long. The germline V gene encodes CDR1 SQVTM and CDR2 ANQGSEA. CDR3 sequence: CSVEINYEQYF. CDR3 nucleotide sequence: TGCAGCGTTGAAATTAATTACGAGCAGTACTTC.

The table lists this clone with a few counts. V and J are TRBV6-5 and TRBJ2-1, with TRBD1 as a possible D gene (5 bases). Germline assignment: CDR1 MNHEY and CDR2 SVGAGI. This CDR3 has 15 residues. V shed 3 bases and J shed 6 bases, with 15 bases lying between them. CDR3 loop: CASSYRQGGINEQFF. DNA of the CDR3: TGTGCCAGCAGTTATCGGCAGGGCGGTATCAATGAGCAGTTCTTC.

There are a few counts of this clone. V gene TRBV13 combines with J gene TRBJ2-7, with TRBD2 identical over 15 bases. The length of the CDR3 is 20 residues. The junction had 17 bases not matched to a gene; V was cut back by 5 bases and J by 3 bases. Per germline, CDR1 PRHDT and CDR2 FYEKMQ (reference sequence). The CDR3 spells CASSPGTSGRSLVPHYEQYF. CDR3 DNA: TGTGCCAGCAGCCCTGGGACTAGCGGGAGGTCCCTAGTGCCTCACTACGAGCAGTACTTC.

This clone was found a few times. CDR3 sequence (DNA): TGTGCCAGCTCCCTTACAGGGGGCTCTAACTATGGCTACACCTTC. Residues: CASSLTGGSNYGYTF. This chain connects TRBV18 to TRBJ1-2; 9 bases are a match to TRBD1. The junction had 5 bases not matched to a gene; V was cut back by 6 bases and J by 0 bases. Germline CDR1 reads KGHSH; CDR2 reads LQKENI. CDR3 length: 15 residues.

This clone was counted many times. The genes are TRBV6-4 and TRBJ1-2, with D uncertain. Germline V gives CDR1 MRHNA, CDR2 SNTAGT. With 5 bases removed from V and 8 bases from J, the gap between germline ends came to 12 bases. The CDR3 loop spans 12 amino acids. CDR3 DNA sequence: TGTGCCAGCAGTAGACCCGGGGAGGGCTACACCTTC. It codes for CASSRPGEGYTF.